The next 2 T cell receptor beta chains were all read from a single sample in a study of T-cell memory formation after mild COVID-19. One entry per CDR3 protein results from TCRdb running MiXCR on the 5' RACE reads. The sample lists fewer than 150,000 distinct CDR3 sequences, roughly 20% seen once, with roughly two fifths in the top ten. Specimen: PBMCs or a T cell subset sorted from them (not recorded which). Every receptor here comes from a man aged 18 to 29 who had mild COVID-19 (a few samples of this study predate the infection). Cell type and time point are not known.

V gene TRBV7-9 combines with J gene TRBJ2-5, with 9 bases fitting TRBD2. The CDR3 is made up of 14 amino acids. V lost 7 bases to trimming and J lost 4 bases; unmatched junction nucleotides: 7. Germline CDR1 is SEHNR and CDR2 is FQNEAQ (reference sequence). CDR3 sequence: CASMERGLAETQYF. In DNA form, the CDR3 reads TGTGCCAGCATGGAGAGGGGACTAGCAGAGACCCAGTACTTC.

This clonotype was counted a few times. The rearrangement joins TRBV4-3 to TRBJ2-1, with TRBD1 matching 12 bases. CDR1 LGHNA and CDR2 YSLEER come from the germline V gene. CDR3 length: 16 residues. Trimming cost V 1 base and J 7 bases; bases outside gene matches: 5. The CDR3, as DNA: TGCGCCAGCAGCCAAGTTGAGGGACAGGGGGCAAATGAGCAGTTCTTC. Amino acids: CASSQVEGQGANEQFF.